A selection of T cell receptor beta chains follows, all from one sample in a study of siplizumab effects on memory and regulatory T cells. Using immunoSEQ multiplex PCR, the repertoire was profiled, and TCRdb retains in-frame clones only, with some absent. The sample records some 100,000 clones, just under 95% being singletons. Sequencing used non-Treg CD4+ T cells sorted from blood. The receptors were sampled from a human donor in good health. CDR3s include the opening cysteine and the closing phenylalanine or tryptophan. D genes are given only for firm matches. Where a row states a size, it is once, few, many or the class of an expanded clone; other rows omit it.

J,V,size,D,DNA,CDR3
TRBJ2-5,TRBV9,NA,NA,TGTGCCAGCAGCGTAGCGGACTCCTCCCAACGGGGAGAGACCCAGTACTTC,CASSVADSSQRGETQYF
TRBJ2-7,TRBV10-2,NA,NA,TGCGCCAGCACCTCAGACGGAGGCGAGCAGTACTTC,CASTSDGGEQYF
TRBJ2-7,TRBV28,NA,NA,TGTGCCAGCAGGCAGGGGAACCCCTTTTTCGAGCAGTACTTC,CASRQGNPFFEQYF
TRBJ2-3,TRBV28,NA,TRBD1,TGTGCCAGCAGCAAGACAGGGACCACAGATACGCAGTATTTT,CASSKTGTTDTQYF
TRBJ2-2,TRBV5-6,NA,NA,TGTGCCAGCAGCTTGGCGGTGGGTTACACCGGGGAGCTGTTTTTT,CASSLAVGYTGELFF
TRBJ2-2,TRBV6-1,NA,NA,TGTGCCAGCAGTGCCGGGCTACCACGGACCACCGGGGAGCTGTTTTTT,CASSAGLPRTTGELFF
TRBJ1-2,TRBV2,once,NA,TGTGCCAGCACCCCAATGGCATTAAACTATGGCTACACCTTC,CASTPMALNYGYTF
TRBJ2-2,TRBV4-2,NA,TRBD1,TGTGCCAGCAGCCCAGACAGGGGAGAGACCGGGGAGCTGTTTTTT,CASSPDRGETGELFF
TRBJ2-2,TRBV28,NA,NA,TGTGCCAGCAGCCGGAAAGCTTTGGTTGGGGAGCTGTTTTTT,CASSRKALVGELFF
TRBJ1-4,TRBV28,NA,TRBD1,TGTGCCAGCAGCTCCCCCGGGACAGCTAATGAAAAACTGTTTTTT,CASSSPGTANEKLFF
TRBJ2-1,TRBV5-1,NA,TRBD2,TGCGCCAGCAGTTTCGACGGGAGGGCCTACAATGAGCAGTTCTTC,CASSFDGRAYNEQFF
TRBJ2-5,TRBV19,NA,NA,TGTGCCAGTAAAGGACTGGGTTGGGAGACCCAGTACTTC,CASKGLGWETQYF
TRBJ1-5,TRBV28,NA,NA,TGTGCCAGCAGTATGACAGTTAATCAGCCCCAGCATTTT,CASSMTVNQPQHF
TRBJ1-1,TRBV2,NA,TRBD1,TGTGCCAGCTTCAGCAGGGGGTCTGAAGCTTTCTTT,CASFSRGSEAFF
TRBJ1-4,TRBV28,NA,NA,TGTGCCAGCACCCCTGTTCAGGGCTTATACGAAAAACTGTTTTTT,CASTPVQGLYEKLFF
TRBJ2-7,TRBV28,NA,TRBD1,TGTGCCAGCAGACACGGGACAGTCTATTCCCCTGCCTACGAGCAGTACTTC,CASRHGTVYSPAYEQYF
TRBJ2-2,TRBV7-9,NA,NA,TGTGCCAGCAGCTTGTCGGGTGGGAGCACCGGGGAGCTGTTTTTT,CASSLSGGSTGELFF
TRBJ1-2,TRBV7-8,NA,NA,TGTGCCAGCAGCTTAGTTGGGGGTCCGCATGGCTACACCTTC,CASSLVGGPHGYTF
TRBJ2-7,TRBV28,NA,TRBD2,TGTGCCAGTTCTAGGTTAGCGGGAGGGATGTTCGAGCAGTACTTC,CASSRLAGGMFEQYF
TRBJ2-7,TRBV29-1,NA,TRBD1,TGCAGCGTTGTCCCAACGGGAGACAGGGGGCTTCGATACGAGCAGTACTTC,CSVVPTGDRGLRYEQYF
TRBJ1-3,TRBV28,NA,NA,TGTGCCAGCAGTTTTCCGGGGGCCCGGGGCTCTGGAAACACCATATATTTT,CASSFPGARGSGNTIYF
TRBJ2-6,TRBV7-8,NA,NA,TGTGCCAGCAGCTCACGGGGTCCATTCTCTGGGGCCAACGTCCTGACTTTC,CASSSRGPFSGANVLTF
TRBJ1-4,TRBV30,few,NA,TGTGCCTGGAGCCAAAACAGGGTCCGTGAAAAACTGTTTTTT,CAWSQNRVREKLFF
TRBJ2-2,TRBV5-1,once,NA,TGCGCCAGCAGCTACGATCAGGGCTATGGCACCGGGGAGCTGTTTTTT,CASSYDQGYGTGELFF
TRBJ1-6,TRBV7-9,once,NA,TGTGCCAGCAAACTGTTCGGGGGACAAGATAATTCACCCCTCCACTTT,CASKLFGGQDNSPLHF
TRBJ2-1,TRBV6-1,NA,NA,TGTGCCAGCAGTGAGAGGGTATTGGGCAATGAGCAGTTCTTC,CASSERVLGNEQFF
TRBJ1-1,TRBV7-9,NA,NA,TGTGCCAGCAGCGTGGGGGCAGGGAGGGACACTGAAGCTTTCTTT,CASSVGAGRDTEAFF
TRBJ1-5,TRBV6-1,NA,NA,TGTGCCAACGGTGGGGGGAGTAGGCCCCAGCATTTT,CANGGGSRPQHF
TRBJ1-2,TRBV28,few,NA,TGTGCCAGCAGTCCCGTTGTGGTTGGCTACACCTTC,CASSPVVVGYTF
TRBJ2-7,TRBV5-4,NA,NA,TGTGCCAGCAGCTTGGAAAGACAGTACGAGCAGTACTTC,CASSLERQYEQYF
TRBJ2-7,TRBV28,NA,NA,TGTGCCAGCAGTTTGAAAGACAGAAGGGGGGGCGAGCAGTACTTC,CASSLKDRRGGEQYF
TRBJ1-4,TRBV6-5,NA,TRBD1,TGTGCCAGCAGTCCCGACAGGGGTAATGAAAAACTGTTTTTT,CASSPDRGNEKLFF
TRBJ2-7,TRBV7-9,NA,NA,TGTGCCAGCAGCGTTATGGACGAGCAGTACTTC,CASSVMDEQYF
TRBJ2-1,TRBV18,NA,TRBD2,TGTGCCAGCTCACTGCTCCCCGGTCGGTCCAGCGGGAGTCGTAGCGATGAGCAGTTCTTC,CASSLLPGRSSGSRSDEQFF
TRBJ1-3,TRBV28,NA,NA,TGTGCCAGCAGTTTAGGCGGAAACTCTGGAAACACCATATATTTT,CASSLGGNSGNTIYF
TRBJ2-4,TRBV5-8,NA,TRBD1,TGTGCCAGCAGCTTGGTACAGGGGATTAGTCAGTACTTC,CASSLVQGISQYF
TRBJ1-4,TRBV18,NA,TRBD1,TGTGCCAGCTCGTACCTTCCAGGGGGCGCGGGTGAAAAACTGTTTTTT,CASSYLPGGAGEKLFF
TRBJ1-2,TRBV6-1,NA,NA,TGTGCCAGCTCCGGGGGCCACAACTATGGCTACACCTTC,CASSGGHNYGYTF
TRBJ1-2,TRBV2,NA,NA,TGTGCCAGCAGTGACCCAGGGTCGGTAAGCTACACCTTC,CASSDPGSVSYTF
TRBJ2-1,TRBV14,NA,TRBD2,TGTGCCAGCAGCCCCGGGAGGCCGCGATACAATGAGCAGTTCTTC,CASSPGRPRYNEQFF
TRBJ1-2,TRBV28,NA,NA,TGTGCCAGCAGACTTGGGTCCTCCTCTTATGGCTACACCTTC,CASRLGSSSYGYTF
TRBJ1-1,TRBV7-8,NA,NA,TGTGCCAGCAGCAAAAGGGACGGTATGAACACTGAAGCTTTCTTT,CASSKRDGMNTEAFF
TRBJ2-7,TRBV19,NA,NA,TGTGCCAGTAGCATTCGTAGCAAGACCTACGAGCAGTACTTC,CASSIRSKTYEQYF
TRBJ2-7,TRBV5-1,once,TRBD2,TGCGCCAGCAGCTTGTTAAGCGGGGGCGAGCAGTACTTC,CASSLLSGGEQYF
TRBJ2-1,TRBV28,NA,TRBD2,TGTGCCAGCAGTTTATACGAGGGAGGGTATGAGCAGTTCTTC,CASSLYEGGYEQFF
TRBJ1-1,TRBV2,NA,TRBD1,TGTGCCAGCAGTGGACAGGGTTTGACTGAAGCTTTCTTT,CASSGQGLTEAFF
TRBJ1-5,TRBV27,NA,NA,TGTGCCAGCAGTTTAGACCGTTTAGGGCCCCAGCATTTT,CASSLDRLGPQHF
TRBJ2-3,TRBV5-1,few,NA,TGCGCCAGCAGCCCCTGGGGCGGGACTAGCACAGATACGCAGTATTTT,CASSPWGGTSTDTQYF
TRBJ1-1,TRBV5-4,NA,NA,TGTGCCAGCAGCTTGCAAGGGGGGCCAGCCACTGAAGCTTTCTTT,CASSLQGGPATEAFF
TRBJ2-7,TRBV19,NA,NA,TGTGCCAGTAAAAGCAGGGTAGGCGAGCAGTACTTC,CASKSRVGEQYF
TRBJ2-5,TRBV10-3,NA,NA,TGTGCCATCAGTGATCGGGGTGAGACCCAGTACTTC,CAISDRGETQYF